Sequencing of this T cell receptor beta chain was carried out in a study of beta chain features in type 1 diabetes. Via the markers CD45RO/CCR7/CD25/CD127/CD95/CD27, stem cell-like memory, regulatory, central memory and naive CD4+ cells were sorted. Germline CDR1 KGHSH, CDR2 LQKENI. This CDR3 is built from 14 residues. Trimming took 1 base from V and 0 from J, leaving 6 bases between them. Reverse transcription of all isolated RNA meant that expressed TCRB transcripts were sequenced. Only in-frame clones appear in the TCRdb table, and some are missing; sequencing was by immunoSEQ multiplex PCR. The table lists roughly 450,000 clones, 14% of them singletons. There are a few counts of this clone.

This clonotype originated in a man aged 25-40 years in good health. The rearrangement joins TRBV18 to TRBJ1-1; D uncertain. Material for sequencing was naive CD4+ T cells from blood. The CDR3 DNA sequence: TGTGCCAGCTCACCACAGGTGATGAACACTGAAGCTTTCTTT. Translation gives CASSPQVMNTEAFF.